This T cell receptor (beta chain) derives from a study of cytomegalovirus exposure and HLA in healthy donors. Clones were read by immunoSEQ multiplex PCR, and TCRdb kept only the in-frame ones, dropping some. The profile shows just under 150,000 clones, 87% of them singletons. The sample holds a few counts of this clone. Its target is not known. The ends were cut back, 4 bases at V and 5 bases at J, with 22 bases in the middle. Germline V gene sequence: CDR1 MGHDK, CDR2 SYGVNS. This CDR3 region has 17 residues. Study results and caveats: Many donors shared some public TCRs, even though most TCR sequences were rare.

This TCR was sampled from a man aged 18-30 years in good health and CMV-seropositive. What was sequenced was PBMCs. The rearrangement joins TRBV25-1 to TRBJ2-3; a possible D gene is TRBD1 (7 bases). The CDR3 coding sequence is TGTGCCAGCAGTGCCGGACTCGGGAATCAGGGGGGAGATACGCAGTATTTT. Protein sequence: CASSAGLGNQGGDTQYF.